This T cell receptor beta chain derives from a study of PD-L1 blockade in urothelial cancer. In the study overall: Median blood clonality was roughly 0.072, with about 86,000 unique TCRs.

The CDR3 has 16 residues. The J segment lost 0 bases and the V segment lost 7 bases, leaving 8 bases of the junction unmatched. CDR1 is MDHEN and CDR2 is SYDVKM in the germline V gene. Clones were sequenced by immunoSEQ multiplex PCR, and TCRdb holds only the in-frame ones, with some missing. Here the sample spans tens of thousands of clones, about 89% being singletons. Specified time point: peripheral blood 6 weeks after treatment start. The sequences come from PBMCs, collected around atezolizumab (anti-PD-L1) treatment. The origin of this receptor is a man between 65 and 85 years old with urothelial cancer. The chain combines TRBV28 with TRBJ2-2, with 7 bases that match TRBD1. CDR3 DNA sequence: TGTGCCAGCATCAACGGGCAGGGGGCGAACACCGGGGAGCTGTTTTTT. This translates into CASINGQGANTGELFF. The full variable domain, in which reference TRBV28 and TRBJ2-2 provide the parts outside the CDR3, is DVKVTQSSRYLVKRTGEKVFLECVQDMDHENMFWYRQDPGLGLRLIYFSYDVKMKEKGDIPEGYSVSREKKERFSLILESASTNQTSMYLCASINGQGANTGELFFGEGSRLTVL.